A selection of T cell receptor beta chains follows, all from one sample in a study of shared clonotypes between healthy human individuals. The method was immunoSEQ multiplex PCR; TCRdb's version includes in-frame clones alone and lacks a portion of them. The profile shows about 2 million clones, just under 95% of them singletons. Sequencing used naive CD8+ T cells sorted from blood. These receptors all stem from a young man in good health. CDR3s include the opening cysteine and the closing phenylalanine or tryptophan. D genes are given only for firm matches. Only part of the rows carry a size: once, few, many, or a class if the clone is expanded.

- TRBJ1-1 - TRBV20-1 TGCAGTGCCCAGACAGGACTTGAAGCTTTCTTT CSAQTGLEAFF
- TRBJ1-2 - TRBV7-5 TGTGCCAGAAGCTTCGGAGTCTCAACGGGGGGCTACACCTTC CARSFGVSTGGYTF
TRBD1 TRBJ2-7 - TRBV4-2 TGTGCCAGCAGCCACGAAGCCGGGACAGACTCCTACGAGCAGTACTTC CASSHEAGTDSYEQYF
TRBD1 TRBJ1-3 once TRBV15 TGTGCCACCAGCAGTGACAGGGGATCAGGAAACACCATATATTTT CATSSDRGSGNTIYF
TRBD1 TRBJ2-3 - TRBV15 TGTGCCACCAGCAGAACAGGGGGGAGCGCAGATACGCAGTATTTT CATSRTGGSADTQYF
- TRBJ1-1 - TRBV30 TGTGCCTGGAGTGTAGGGTACACTGAAGCTTTCTTT CAWSVGYTEAFF
- TRBJ1-6 - TRBV4-1 TGCGCCAGCAGCCGGGTGGAGAATTCACCCCTCCACTTT CASSRVENSPLHF
TRBD2 TRBJ2-1 - TRBV5-6 TGTGCCAGCAGCTCGATCACTAGCGGAACCTACAATGAGCAGTTCTTC CASSSITSGTYNEQFF
- TRBJ2-1 - TRBV7-9 TGTGCCAGCAGCCCGACCCCGGGTGAGCAGTTCTTC CASSPTPGEQFF
- TRBJ1-3 - TRBV6-5 TGTGCCAGCAGTCCCGGGGGATACACCATATATTTT CASSPGGYTIYF
- TRBJ1-2 - TRBV6-5 TGTGCTACAGAGGGGTCCTATGGCTACACCTTC CATEGSYGYTF
TRBD2 TRBJ2-5 - TRBV29-1 TGCAGCGTTGAAGATAAGGGAGGGGAGGAGACCCAGTACTTC CSVEDKGGEETQYF
- TRBJ2-7 - TRBV6-1 TGTGCCAGCAGCGAGACACTCCCGGCGTACTTC CASSETLPAYF
- TRBJ2-1 - TRBV6-1 TGTGCCAGCAGTGAATCGGGGGTCACCTACAATGAGCAGTTCTTC CASSESGVTYNEQFF
- TRBJ2-5 - TRBV7-9 TGTGCCAGCAGCTTACCAACGGGGGCGCCCCAAGAGACCCAGTACTTC CASSLPTGAPQETQYF
TRBD2 TRBJ2-1 - TRBV7-9 TGTGCCAGCAGCTTACCGGGGGGTTCCTACAATGAGCAGTTCTTC CASSLPGGSYNEQFF
- TRBJ1-2 - TRBV30 TGTGCCTGGAGTGTAAGGTCAGGACCTAACTATGGCTACACCTTC CAWSVRSGPNYGYTF
- TRBJ1-1 - TRBV28 TGTGCCAGCAGTTTGTTATGGGACACTGAAGCTTTCTTT CASSLLWDTEAFF
- TRBJ1-2 - TRBV5-5 TGTGCCAGCAGCCCTACGGTCCTAAGCGAAGGCAGTCCCTATTATGGCTACACCTTC CASSPTVLSEGSPYYGYTF
- TRBJ2-3 - TRBV5-4 TGTGCCAGCAGCTTTTTCGGGGGAGACACAGATACGCAGTATTTT CASSFFGGDTDTQYF
TRBD1 TRBJ1-2 - TRBV13 TGTGCCAGCAGCCCCGGGACAGCGTATGGCTACACCTTC CASSPGTAYGYTF
- TRBJ1-1 - TRBV11-2 TGTGCCAGCAGCCCGAACACTGAAGCTTTCTTT CASSPNTEAFF
- TRBJ2-7 once TRBV10-3 TGTGCCATCAGTGGGGGCAGCTACGAGCAGTACTTC CAISGGSYEQYF
TRBD1 TRBJ1-6 once TRBV6-1 TGTGCCAGCAGTGAAGCGCGAGGGACAGGGGGTTCACCCCTCCACTTT CASSEARGTGGSPLHF
- TRBJ1-6 - TRBV2 TGTGCCAGCAATTCGGGGAGAAGCTCCTATAATTCACCCCTCCACTTT CASNSGRSSYNSPLHF
- TRBJ2-3 - TRBV5-1 TGCGCCAGCAGCTTGGGGACGACAGATACGCAGTATTTT CASSLGTTDTQYF
- TRBJ2-7 - TRBV19 TGTGCCAGTAGTATTCAGCCAGGGAACAACGAGCAGTACTTC CASSIQPGNNEQYF
- TRBJ1-2 once TRBV19 TGTGCCAGTAGTGCTGGCTATGGCTACACCTTC CASSAGYGYTF
TRBD2 TRBJ2-5 - TRBV4-3 TGCGCCAGCAGCCAAGCCGGACTAGCGGGAGAGACCCAGTACTTC CASSQAGLAGETQYF
TRBD1 TRBJ2-1 - TRBV27 TGTGCCAGCTCCAAGCTGCCGGGACAGGGTTCCAATGAGCAGTTCTTC CASSKLPGQGSNEQFF
TRBD2 TRBJ2-3 - TRBV5-1 TGCGCCAGCAGCCCGAGGCCTAGCGGGGGCCTTAGCACAGATACGCAGTATTTT CASSPRPSGGLSTDTQYF
- TRBJ2-7 - TRBV4-1 TGCGCCAGCAGCCTCAAAGCTGGGACGGCCTCCTACGAGCAGTACTTC CASSLKAGTASYEQYF
- TRBJ1-5 - TRBV6-1 TGTGCCAGCTCTCATAATCAGCCCCAGCATTTT CASSHNQPQHF
TRBD2 TRBJ2-7 - TRBV5-1 TGCGCCAGCAGTCTGGGGCGGGAGATATACGAGCAGTACTTC CASSLGREIYEQYF
- TRBJ2-7 - TRBV27 TGTGCCAGCAGTTCCTATCAGGTCTCCGAGCAGTACTTC CASSSYQVSEQYF
- TRBJ2-7 - TRBV6-6 TGTGCCAGCAGTTACTCAGGGTCGGGAATCTCCTACGAGCAGTACTTC CASSYSGSGISYEQYF
- TRBJ2-7 - TRBV5-4 TGTGCCAGCAGCGTTAGCGGAATAACCTACGAGCAGTACTTC CASSVSGITYEQYF
- TRBJ2-1 - TRBV4-1 TGCGCCAGCAGCCAGCCCCTAGAGGGGCTCCACAATGAGCAGTTCTTC CASSQPLEGLHNEQFF
TRBD2 TRBJ2-3 - TRBV4-1 TGCGCCAGCAGCCAAGTTCTAGCGGGAGTGAGCGCAGATACGCAGTATTTT CASSQVLAGVSADTQYF
- TRBJ2-4 - TRBV30 TGTGCCTGGAGCACCCCAGACGGGCTGGTGAGCATTCAGTACTTC CAWSTPDGLVSIQYF
- TRBJ2-1 - TRBV11-1 TGTGCCAGCAGCCCTTTGTACAATGAGCAGTTCTTC CASSPLYNEQFF
- TRBJ2-5 - TRBV6-1 TGTGCCAGCAGTGAACTACCGGGCGGGGAAGGAGAGACCCAGTACTTC CASSELPGGEGETQYF
TRBD1 TRBJ1-5 - TRBV5-5 TGTGCCAGCAGCTCAACAGGGGTTGATCAGCCCCAGCATTTT CASSSTGVDQPQHF
- TRBJ2-7 - TRBV4-2 TGTGCCAGCAGCCAGAGCCCCTCCTACGAGCAGTACTTC CASSQSPSYEQYF
- TRBJ2-3 - TRBV4-1 TGCGCCAGCAGCCACCCTCGGACGGACAGCACAGATACGCAGTATTTT CASSHPRTDSTDTQYF
- TRBJ2-3 once TRBV9 TGTGCCAGCAGCGAGTCAGGCACAGATACGCAGTATTTT CASSESGTDTQYF
- TRBJ1-5 - TRBV28 TGTGCCAGCACCTTACAGGGTCGAAGCAATCAGCCCCAGCATTTT CASTLQGRSNQPQHF
TRBD1 TRBJ1-6 - TRBV28 TGTGCCAGCAGTGGACAGGGCAATTCACCCCTCCACTTT CASSGQGNSPLHF
- TRBJ2-5 - TRBV11-2 TGTGCCAGCAGCTTAGTGAGGGAGACCCAGTACTTC CASSLVRETQYF
- TRBJ1-3 - TRBV6-5 TGTGCCAGCAGTTCAGAGACCGGGACATCAAACACCATATATTTT CASSSETGTSNTIYF
- TRBJ2-1 - TRBV11-2 TGTGCCAGCAGCTTAGTGTGGTATGAGCAGTTCTTC CASSLVWYEQFF
TRBD1 TRBJ2-5 - TRBV5-6 TGTGCCAGCAGCCTTACGACAGGGAAAGAGACCCAGTACTTC CASSLTTGKETQYF
- TRBJ2-3 - TRBV11-2 TGTGCCAGCAGCTCGCAGGGCAGAGATACGCAGTATTTT CASSSQGRDTQYF